The rows below give T cell receptor beta chains drawn from one sample of a study of T cell repertoires in cytomegalovirus infection. From the reads, TCRdb called clonotypes with MiXCR, one entry per CDR3 protein. The table has 350,000 to 500,000 distinct CDR3 sequences, roughly 30% seen once. The specimen was PBMCs. Source of these receptors: a human donor in good health (CMV status not recorded). Some clones in this sample may be carry-over from other donors' samples. Both conserved end residues are part of each CDR3. The D gene is left open where the match is weak. Size tells how often a clone was seen (once, few, many) or the class of an expanded clone, and some rows leave it out.

j_call: TRBJ2-5
d_call: .
v_call: TRBV7-8
clone_size: few
cdr3_nt: TGTGCCAGCAGCTTAACTACCGGAGGAGTGGTCCAAGAGACCCAGTACTTC
cdr3_aa: CASSLTTGGVVQETQYF

j_call: TRBJ2-3
d_call: TRBD1
v_call: TRBV29-1
clone_size: .
cdr3_nt: TGCAGCGTTCGGGACAGGGGCGATTCCACAGATACGCAGTATTTT
cdr3_aa: CSVRDRGDSTDTQYF

j_call: TRBJ2-1
d_call: TRBD1
v_call: TRBV6-9
clone_size: .
cdr3_nt: TGTGCCAGCAGTTATCCCCGCGACAGGGGGAACCTAGGGGACAATGAGCAGTTCTTC
cdr3_aa: CASSYPRDRGNLGDNEQFF

j_call: TRBJ2-3
d_call: .
v_call: TRBV20-1
clone_size: few
cdr3_nt: TGCAGTGCTAGGGGGGTCCCCCGTAGCACAGATACGCAGTATTTT
cdr3_aa: CSARGVPRSTDTQYF

j_call: TRBJ1-4
d_call: TRBD1
v_call: TRBV6-1
clone_size: few
cdr3_nt: TGTGCCAGCAGTGGAACAGGGGCAATAGGTGAAAAACTGTTTTTT
cdr3_aa: CASSGTGAIGEKLFF

j_call: TRBJ1-4
d_call: .
v_call: TRBV7-2
clone_size: .
cdr3_nt: TGTGACAGCAGCTACGTAGGGGGTGGGATTGAAAAACTGTTTTTT
cdr3_aa: CDSSYVGGGIEKLFF

j_call: TRBJ2-7
d_call: TRBD1
v_call: TRBV29-1
clone_size: few
cdr3_nt: TGCAGCGTCGGGACAGGAGTTTCCTACGAGCAGTACTTC
cdr3_aa: CSVGTGVSYEQYF

j_call: TRBJ1-1
d_call: .
v_call: TRBV6-5
clone_size: few
cdr3_nt: TGTGCCAGCAGTTACTCTAGGGGGGCCTTGAACACTGAAGCTTTCTTT
cdr3_aa: CASSYSRGALNTEAFF

j_call: TRBJ2-7
d_call: .
v_call: TRBV6-2/TRBV6-3
clone_size: many
cdr3_nt: TGTGCCAGCAAACCCGGACTATCCTACGAGCAGTACTTC
cdr3_aa: CASKPGLSYEQYF

j_call: TRBJ1-2
d_call: TRBD1
v_call: TRBV5-1
clone_size: few
cdr3_nt: TGCGCCAGCAGCCGGGGACAGGGAGACTATGGCTACACCTTC
cdr3_aa: CASSRGQGDYGYTF

j_call: TRBJ2-3
d_call: .
v_call: TRBV6-2/TRBV6-3
clone_size: .
cdr3_nt: TGTGCCAGCAGTTACATCGGCCCCGCGGGTACGCAGTATTTT
cdr3_aa: CASSYIGPAGTQYF

j_call: TRBJ1-1
d_call: .
v_call: TRBV12-3/TRBV12-4
clone_size: few
cdr3_nt: TGTGCCAGCAGTCGTACAGGGAAGGACACTGAAGCTTTCTTT
cdr3_aa: CASSRTGKDTEAFF

j_call: TRBJ2-3
d_call: .
v_call: TRBV7-9
clone_size: many
cdr3_nt: TGTGCCAGCAGCCCTCCCCCGGGCCACATGACAGATACGCAGTATTTT
cdr3_aa: CASSPPPGHMTDTQYF

j_call: TRBJ2-6
d_call: .
v_call: TRBV6-1
clone_size: .
cdr3_nt: TGTGCCAGCAGTGAAGAAGGTGGGAGCTCTGGGGCCAACGTCCTGACTTTC
cdr3_aa: CASSEEGGSSGANVLTF

j_call: TRBJ2-6
d_call: .
v_call: TRBV11-1
clone_size: .
cdr3_nt: TGTGCCAGCAGCTTGCAGAGTGGGGCCAACGTCCTGACTTTC
cdr3_aa: CASSLQSGANVLTF

j_call: TRBJ2-1
d_call: TRBD2
v_call: TRBV29-1
clone_size: .
cdr3_nt: TGCAGCGTCAAGGGACTAGCGGGGGGCCTTCTAGGGGGTGAGCAGTTCTTC
cdr3_aa: CSVKGLAGGLLGGEQFF

j_call: TRBJ1-4
d_call: .
v_call: TRBV7-4
clone_size: .
cdr3_nt: TGTGCCAGCAGCTTATCCCGAGCCGAAAAACCGTTTTTT
cdr3_aa: CASSLSRAEKPFF

j_call: TRBJ1-1
d_call: .
v_call: TRBV11-2
clone_size: .
cdr3_nt: TGTGACAGCAGCCTGACAGCGAACACTGAAGCTTTCTTT
cdr3_aa: CDSSLTANTEAFF

j_call: TRBJ1-2
d_call: TRBD1
v_call: TRBV5-6
clone_size: .
cdr3_nt: TGTGCCAGCAGCGTCCCAGGGGGGGGAGACTATGGCTACACCTTC
cdr3_aa: CASSVPGGGDYGYTF

j_call: TRBJ1-5
d_call: .
v_call: TRBV7-9
clone_size: few
cdr3_nt: TGTGCCAGCAGCTCAAAGGGTTCGGTAGATCAGCCCCAGCATTTT
cdr3_aa: CASSSKGSVDQPQHF

j_call: TRBJ2-3
d_call: .
v_call: TRBV7-8
clone_size: many
cdr3_nt: TGTGCCAGCAGCTTAGCGGTAGTGATAAACACAGATACGCAGTATTTT
cdr3_aa: CASSLAVVINTDTQYF

j_call: TRBJ2-5
d_call: .
v_call: TRBV5-4
clone_size: .
cdr3_nt: TGTGCCAGCAGCCGGACAGGGAGGGAAGAGACCCAGTACTTC
cdr3_aa: CASSRTGREETQYF

j_call: TRBJ2-3
d_call: .
v_call: TRBV6-1
clone_size: many
cdr3_nt: TGTGCCAGCAGTGAAAAACAGTCAGATACGCAGTATTTT
cdr3_aa: CASSEKQSDTQYF

j_call: TRBJ2-7
d_call: .
v_call: TRBV4-3
clone_size: few
cdr3_nt: TGCGCCAGCAGCCAAGACGAGCATGAGGGGCTCTACGAGCAGTACTTC
cdr3_aa: CASSQDEHEGLYEQYF

j_call: TRBJ2-2
d_call: .
v_call: TRBV19
clone_size: .
cdr3_nt: TGTGCCAGTAGTATCAAAGCGAACACCGGGGAGCTGTTTTTT
cdr3_aa: CASSIKANTGELFF

j_call: TRBJ1-1
d_call: .
v_call: TRBV19
clone_size: .
cdr3_nt: TGTGCCAGTAGTATCAAGATGGGCAGCTACACTGAAGCTTTCTTT
cdr3_aa: CASSIKMGSYTEAFF

j_call: TRBJ2-7
d_call: .
v_call: TRBV12-3/TRBV12-4
clone_size: .
cdr3_nt: TGTGCCAGCAGTTGGGGAAAGGTATTACACTCCTACGAGCAGTACTTC
cdr3_aa: CASSWGKVLHSYEQYF

j_call: TRBJ1-6
d_call: .
v_call: TRBV2
clone_size: few
cdr3_nt: TGTGCCAGCAGCGGAGGGGTTCCTTCACCCCTCCACTTT
cdr3_aa: CASSGGVPSPLHF

j_call: TRBJ1-2
d_call: TRBD1
v_call: TRBV7-8
clone_size: many
cdr3_nt: TGTGCCAGCAGCGTACAGGGGATTCTTAACTATGGCTACACCTTC
cdr3_aa: CASSVQGILNYGYTF

j_call: TRBJ2-1
d_call: .
v_call: TRBV2
clone_size: .
cdr3_nt: TGTGCCAGCAGGAAAGACAGATCCTACAATGAGCAGTTCTTC
cdr3_aa: CASRKDRSYNEQFF

j_call: TRBJ1-4
d_call: TRBD1
v_call: TRBV6-6
clone_size: .
cdr3_nt: TGTGCCAGCAGTTACCCTGGGAAACAGGGGTTTGAAAAACTGTTTTTT
cdr3_aa: CASSYPGKQGFEKLFF

j_call: TRBJ2-1
d_call: .
v_call: TRBV6-2/TRBV6-3
clone_size: .
cdr3_nt: TGTGCCAGCAGTTACCGGGACTTCACCTACAATGAGCAGTTCTTC
cdr3_aa: CASSYRDFTYNEQFF

j_call: TRBJ1-1
d_call: .
v_call: TRBV12-3/TRBV12-4
clone_size: .
cdr3_nt: TGTGCCAGCAGTCGAGAGGCCGGTACTGAAGCTTTCTTT
cdr3_aa: CASSREAGTEAFF

j_call: TRBJ1-1
d_call: .
v_call: TRBV7-6
clone_size: .
cdr3_nt: TGTGCCAGCAGCTCGAACACCTTGGGGGGCACTGAAGCTTTCTTT
cdr3_aa: CASSSNTLGGTEAFF

j_call: TRBJ2-2
d_call: .
v_call: TRBV19
clone_size: .
cdr3_nt: TGTGCCAGTAGTTTTGGAACAGCAGTGGCCGGGGAGCTGTTTTTT
cdr3_aa: CASSFGTAVAGELFF

j_call: TRBJ2-4
d_call: .
v_call: TRBV2
clone_size: few
cdr3_nt: TGTGCCAGCAGTGAGGAAGGTTTATTAAACATTCAGTACTTC
cdr3_aa: CASSEEGLLNIQYF

j_call: TRBJ1-1
d_call: .
v_call: TRBV6-1
clone_size: many
cdr3_nt: TGTGCCAGCAGTGAGGACAACAGGCCGCTGGACACTGAAGCTTTCTTT
cdr3_aa: CASSEDNRPLDTEAFF

j_call: TRBJ2-4
d_call: TRBD1
v_call: TRBV6-1
clone_size: .
cdr3_nt: TGTGCCAGCAGGCCGGGACAGGGAAAAAACATTCAGTACTTC
cdr3_aa: CASRPGQGKNIQYF

j_call: TRBJ1-2
d_call: TRBD1
v_call: TRBV7-8
clone_size: many
cdr3_nt: TGTGCCAGCAGCACCACAGGGGGCAAGCTTGACTATGGCTACACCTTC
cdr3_aa: CASSTTGGKLDYGYTF

j_call: TRBJ1-4
d_call: .
v_call: TRBV5-1
clone_size: .
cdr3_nt: TGCGCCAGCAGTCGCAGGGAAGGGGCTAATGAAAAACTGTTTTTT
cdr3_aa: CASSRREGANEKLFF